A selection of T cell receptor beta chains follows, all from one sample in a study of stem cell transplantation in POMP-related autoinflammatory disease. Data came from immunoSEQ multiplex PCR; TCRdb stores just in-frame clones and leaves some out. The table shows some 68,000 clones, with roughly 93% occurring only once. The specimen comprised CD4+ T cells from PBMCs, sampled after stem cell transplantation. The receptor set was obtained from a human patient with POMP-related autoinflammation and immune dysregulation (PRAID). Some T cells may be graft donor cells. Each CDR3 is given with its conserved first and last residue. D genes are given only for firm matches. Expanded clones get a size class; other rows say once, few or many, or leave the size out.

v_call	clone_size	j_call	d_call	cdr3_nt	cdr3_aa
TRBV6-5	NA	TRBJ1-5	NA	TGTGCCAGCAGTCTAAAGGTCCGCGTTAATCAGCCCCAGCATTTT	CASSLKVRVNQPQHF
TRBV29-1	NA	TRBJ2-5	NA	TGCAGCGTTGAAGATTTTAGGGGGAGTTGGAGGGAGACCCAGTACTTC	CSVEDFRGSWRETQYF
TRBV12-3/TRBV12-4	NA	TRBJ1-2	NA	TGTGCCAGCAGTTTTGCCGGGGCAGGGGGCTACACCTTC	CASSFAGAGGYTF
TRBV12-3/TRBV12-4	NA	TRBJ1-1	NA	TGTGCCAGCAGTTTCGATTTGGGCACTGAAGCTTTCTTT	CASSFDLGTEAFF
TRBV5-4	NA	TRBJ2-5	TRBD2	TGTGCCAGCAGCGCCGGGACTAGGCCCCAGGAGACCCAGTACTTC	CASSAGTRPQETQYF
TRBV3-1/TRBV3-2	NA	TRBJ2-3	TRBD2	TGTGCCAGCAGCCGGACTAGCGGGGTTACAGATACGCAGTATTTT	CASSRTSGVTDTQYF
TRBV28	NA	TRBJ2-2	TRBD2	TGTGCCAGCATCTCGGGGGGCGGGGAGCTGTTTTTT	CASISGGGELFF
TRBV28	few	TRBJ1-3	NA	TGTGCCAGCTTCGACAGCTCTGGAAACACCATATATTTT	CASFDSSGNTIYF
TRBV19	NA	TRBJ1-2	NA	TGTGCCAGTAGTATAGGGGCCCTTTCTTATGGCTACACCTTC	CASSIGALSYGYTF
TRBV28	once	TRBJ1-1	NA	TGTGCCAGCAGCCTCCCCCCGACAGCAAAAAAAGCTTTCTTT	CASSLPPTAKKAFF
TRBV7-3	NA	TRBJ2-1	TRBD2	TGTGCCAGCAGCGGGCGAGCGGGAAGCTCCTACAATGAGCAGTTCTTC	CASSGRAGSSYNEQFF
TRBV3-1/TRBV3-2	NA	TRBJ2-5	NA	TGTGCCAGCAGCCTTATTCGATGGCCCGCCGGGAAGGAGACCCAGTACTTC	CASSLIRWPAGKETQYF
TRBV6-5	NA	TRBJ1-2	NA	TGTGCCAGCAGCATTGACACGAACTATGGCTACACCTTC	CASSIDTNYGYTF
TRBV6-5	NA	TRBJ1-3	TRBD1	TGTGCCAGCAGTCCCGGGACAGGGGTAATCACCATATATTTT	CASSPGTGVITIYF
TRBV6-5	NA	TRBJ1-5	NA	TGTGCCAGCGTCGAGATAGTGTTGAGCAATCAGCCCCAGCATTTT	CASVEIVLSNQPQHF
TRBV2	NA	TRBJ1-5	NA	TGTGCCAGCAGGAAGGAGGGGAGACAGCCCCAGCATTTT	CASRKEGRQPQHF
TRBV19	NA	TRBJ2-5	NA	TGTGCCAGTAGTATAGGGGGGTCCCCTCTAGGGGCCCAGTACTTC	CASSIGGSPLGAQYF
TRBV10-1	once	TRBJ2-3	NA	TGCGCCAGCAGTGAAGGGGGGCCGGGAGATACGCAGTATTTT	CASSEGGPGDTQYF
TRBV2	NA	TRBJ1-5	NA	TGTGCCAGCAGTGAAACCCCGGGACAACTTAATCAGCCCCAGCATTTT	CASSETPGQLNQPQHF
TRBV7-9	NA	TRBJ1-5	NA	TGTGCCAGCAGCTTAGGTGCCGGGGGGGGCAGCGGCAATCAGCCCCAGCATTTT	CASSLGAGGGSGNQPQHF
TRBV6-2/TRBV6-3	NA	TRBJ2-1	TRBD2	TGTGCCAGCAGCAAACTAGCGGGAGGGCCAAATGAGCAGTTCTTC	CASSKLAGGPNEQFF
TRBV19	NA	TRBJ1-3	TRBD1	TGTGCCAGCTCCAGTCAGGGGGCTTCTGGAAACACCATATATTTT	CASSSQGASGNTIYF
TRBV7-9	NA	TRBJ1-2	TRBD1	TGTGCCAGCAGCCAAGGGGGCAGGGGGCCCTATGGCTACACCTTC	CASSQGGRGPYGYTF
TRBV28	once	TRBJ1-1	NA	TGTGCCAGCAGTTTCCTCGACAGAATAGCTTTCTTT	CASSFLDRIAFF
TRBV2	once	TRBJ2-4	NA	TGTGCCAGCGCCGCTCAGAGTGCCAAAAACATTCAGTACTTC	CASAAQSAKNIQYF
TRBV7-2	once	TRBJ1-1	NA	TGTGCCAGCAGCTTCCAACTAGGGGATTCTGAAGCTTTCTTT	CASSFQLGDSEAFF
TRBV10-3	NA	TRBJ1-5	TRBD1	TGTGCCATCAGTGAGACAGGGGGTAGCAATCAGCCCCAGCATTTT	CAISETGGSNQPQHF
TRBV14	NA	TRBJ1-4	NA	TGTGCCAGCCAGTTTAAACATGAAAAACTGTTTTTT	CASQFKHEKLFF
TRBV7-9	few	TRBJ2-2	NA	TGTGCCAGCAGCTCACCCAAAGACGGGGAGCTGTTTTTT	CASSSPKDGELFF
TRBV9	few	TRBJ1-4	NA	TGTGCCAGCAGCGGGGGGAGTCTTAATGAAAAACTGTTTTTT	CASSGGSLNEKLFF
TRBV3-1/TRBV3-2	NA	TRBJ2-3	NA	TGTGCCAGCAGCCAAGTGTCAGTGGATACGCAGTATTTT	CASSQVSVDTQYF
TRBV7-9	NA	TRBJ1-1	NA	TGTGCCAGCAGCTTACGCGCGAACACTGAAGCTTTCTTT	CASSLRANTEAFF
TRBV7-2	once	TRBJ1-4	NA	TGTGCCAGCAGCTTGGGGTTTAATGAAAAACTGTTTTTT	CASSLGFNEKLFF
TRBV28	NA	TRBJ2-1	TRBD2	TGTGCCAGCAGTTTATTGACAGGAGCCATCCCCCTTAGCGGGAGCTCCTACAATGAGCAGTTCTTC	CASSLLTGAIPLSGSSYNEQFF
TRBV20-1	NA	TRBJ2-1	TRBD2	TGCAGTGCTAGTGGGGCGGGGGGTGACTCCTACAATGAGCAGTTCTTC	CSASGAGGDSYNEQFF
TRBV19	once	TRBJ2-7	NA	TGTGCCAGTAAGGGGACCGCTCCGCGCGAGCAGTACTTC	CASKGTAPREQYF
TRBV11-2	NA	TRBJ2-1	NA	TGTGCCAGCAGCTTAGCGGTTACTGTCTGGAGCAGAGAGCAGTTCTTC	CASSLAVTVWSREQFF
TRBV5-1	NA	TRBJ2-5	TRBD2	TGCGCCAGCAGCTTGCTCACTAGCGGGAGTCGGGAGACCCAGTACTTC	CASSLLTSGSRETQYF
TRBV30	NA	TRBJ1-2	NA	TGTGCCTGGAGTAGGGAACCATATGGCTACACCTTC	CAWSREPYGYTF
TRBV23-1	NA	TRBJ2-7	NA	TGCGCCAGCAGTCAAGAACGACTACCCTCTTGGGAGCAGTACTTC	CASSQERLPSWEQYF
TRBV19	NA	TRBJ2-3	TRBD1	TGTGCCAGTAGTTATGGACAGGGCACAGATACGCAGTATTTT	CASSYGQGTDTQYF
TRBV29-1	NA	TRBJ2-1	NA	TGCAGCGTTGTTCGGGATTACAATGAGCAGTTCTTC	CSVVRDYNEQFF
TRBV6-5	NA	TRBJ2-5	NA	TGTGCCAGCAGGGCCGGGACATCGGAGACCCAGTACTTC	CASRAGTSETQYF
TRBV19	few	TRBJ1-5	NA	TGTGCCAGTAGTGCGCAGGTAAATCAGCCCCAGCATTTT	CASSAQVNQPQHF
TRBV5-4	NA	TRBJ1-4	NA	TGTGCCAGCAGCTTCAACAGGGCTAATGAAAAACTGTTTTTT	CASSFNRANEKLFF
TRBV6-6	NA	TRBJ2-7	NA	TGTGCCAGCAGGGGGGGCGAGGTCTCCTACGAGCAGTACTTC	CASRGGEVSYEQYF
TRBV5-1	NA	TRBJ2-2	NA	TGCGCCAGCAGTAACTCGGCAGGGGAGACCGGGGAGCTGTTTTTT	CASSNSAGETGELFF
TRBV28	few	TRBJ1-5	NA	TGTGCCAGCAGTCCCCTAGGGGCCGTCAATCAGCCCCAGCATTTT	CASSPLGAVNQPQHF
TRBV6-5	NA	TRBJ2-7	TRBD2	TGTGCCAGCAGTTATTCTAGCGGGAGCCCCTACGAGCAGTACTTC	CASSYSSGSPYEQYF
TRBV18	once	TRBJ2-1	TRBD2	TGTGCCAGCTCAGCTAGCGGAAGCTCCTACAATGAGCAGTTCTTC	CASSASGSSYNEQFF
TRBV27	NA	TRBJ2-1	TRBD1	TGTGCCAGCAGTAACAGGGGAAGGGTCTACAATGAGCAGTTCTTC	CASSNRGRVYNEQFF
TRBV25-1	NA	TRBJ2-7	NA	TGTGCCAGCAGTGACCGGGGGCGGAACGAGCAGTACTTC	CASSDRGRNEQYF
TRBV10-3	NA	TRBJ1-3	NA	TGTGCCATCAGTGCAGTGGCAGGGAGAACTGGAAACACCATATATTTT	CAISAVAGRTGNTIYF
TRBV5-1	NA	TRBJ2-4	TRBD2	TGCGCCAGCAGCATCGGGGCCACCGGGGAGGGCATTCAGTACTTC	CASSIGATGEGIQYF
TRBV6-6	NA	TRBJ1-2	NA	TGTGCCAGCAGTTACCCGATTGACGGGCATGGCTACACCTTC	CASSYPIDGHGYTF
TRBV5-1	NA	TRBJ2-7	NA	TGCGCCAGCAGCTTGGCCGACAACTACGAGCAGTACTTC	CASSLADNYEQYF
TRBV19	NA	TRBJ2-1	TRBD2	TGTGCCAGTGGAGCGGGAGTTTTCTACAATGAGCAGTTCTTC	CASGAGVFYNEQFF
TRBV6-1	NA	TRBJ2-2	NA	TGTGCCAGCAGTGATAACGGGGGAGGCACCGGGGAGCTGTTTTTT	CASSDNGGGTGELFF
TRBV27	NA	TRBJ2-3	NA	TGTGCCAGCAGTCCCACAGGCACAGATACGCAGTATTTT	CASSPTGTDTQYF